The 20 T cell receptor beta chains listed next were all sequenced from one sample in a study of T-cell memory formation after mild COVID-19. TCRdb re-called the 5' RACE reads through MiXCR, storing one row per CDR3 protein. This table has approximately 60,000 distinct CDR3 sequences, 9% to 9.5% appearing once. Material: PBMCs or a T cell subset sorted from them (not recorded which). These receptors were collected from a man between 18 and 29 years old who had mild COVID-19 (a few samples of this study predate the infection). Cell type and time point are not known.

This clonotype has only a few counts. The gene calls are TRBV28 and TRBJ1-1, with D possibly matching TRBD1 (6 bases). The V end lost 5 bases, the J end lost 11 bases, and 15 bases lay between the germline ends. CDR1 is MDHEN and CDR2 is SYDVKM in the germline V gene. CDR3 length equals 12 residues. This chain's CDR3 is CASSGGLGAAFF. CDR3 nucleotides: TGTGCCAGCAGTGGGGGGCTCGGGGCGGCTTTCTTT.

The chain carries TRBV4-3 and TRBJ1-5; D uncertain. With 0 bases removed from V and 2 bases from J, the gap between germline ends came to 8 bases. Germline assignment: CDR1 LGHNA and CDR2 YSLEER. There are 15 residues in the CDR3. CDR3 coding DNA: TGCGCCAGCAGCCAAGAGCTGACCCGCAATCAGCCCCAGCATTTT. It is translated as CASSQELTRNQPQHF.

The chain employs TRBV6-5 and TRBJ2-3, with 8 positions matching TRBD1. Germline V gene sequence: CDR1 MNHEY, CDR2 SVGAGI. CDR3 length: 18 amino acids. Losses at the gene ends were 0 bases for V and 5 bases for J; bases not matched to a gene: 13. The CDR3 DNA reads TGTGCCAGCAGTTACTCAACAGGGGGGTTCGGGAAGGTAGATACGCAGTATTTT. Protein product: CASSYSTGGFGKVDTQYF.

This clonotype was recorded many times. The chain is built from TRBV5-1 and TRBJ2-2, with no clear D. Germline V gene sequence: CDR1 SGHRS, CDR2 YFSETQ. V lost 0 bases and J 0 bases, leaving 9 bases between the germline ends. The CDR3 covers 16 residues. The CDR3 bases are TGCGCCAGCAGCTTGGGCCAGCTTGCGAACACCGGGGAGCTGTTTTTT. It specifies CASSLGQLANTGELFF.

This clonotype has at least ten counts. The rearrangement links TRBV6-5 to TRBJ2-3, with D possibly matching TRBD1 (8 bases). CDR3 length: 15 amino acids. V lost 5 bases to trimming and J lost 5 bases, with 17 bases between them. Germline V gives CDR1 MNHEY, CDR2 SVGAGI. The DNA for the CDR3 is TGTGCCAGCAGTGAAGAACAGGGGGGGAAAGATACGCAGTATTTT. Its translation is CASSEEQGGKDTQYF.

V gene TRBV4-2 combines with J gene TRBJ2-2; 9 bases line up with TRBD2. The CDR3 is 16 residues long. Germline V lookup: CDR1 LGHNA, CDR2 YNFKEQ. Germline trimming cut 6 bases from V and 4 bases from J; bases unmatched to any gene: 9. The CDR3 loop is CASSEGDSGGTGELFF. As DNA, the CDR3 is TGTGCCAGCAGTGAGGGGGATAGCGGGGGCACCGGGGAGCTGTTTTTT.

The chain uses TRBV7-2 and TRBJ2-3; D unclear. The CDR3 loop spans 15 amino acids. The ends were cut back, 3 bases at V and 3 bases at J, with 13 bases in the middle. The germline V gene encodes CDR1 SGHTA and CDR2 FQGNSA. The CDR3 sequence: CASSFMQAQTDTQYF. In DNA form, the CDR3 reads TGTGCCAGCAGCTTTATGCAGGCACAAACAGATACGCAGTATTTT.

This clonotype was seen more than once but under ten times. The chain uses TRBV10-3 and TRBJ1-5, with 9 bases identical to TRBD1. Unmatched junction bases numbered 5, after V lost 2 bases and J lost 6 bases. Germline loops: CDR1 ENHRY, CDR2 SYGVKD. There are 15 residues in the CDR3. In DNA, the CDR3 is TGTGCCATCAGTGAGGGGGACAGGGTCGGTCAGCCCCAGCATTTT. Its protein is CAISEGDRVGQPQHF.

This clonotype was counted at least ten times. The chain employs TRBV4-3 and TRBJ2-1; possible D gene TRBD2, 5 bases. Trimming removed 7 bases at V and 0 bases at J, with 16 bases between. The CDR3 runs to 16 residues. Germline CDR1 is LGHNA and CDR2 is YSLEER. As DNA, the CDR3 is TGCGCCAGCACCTCAAGCCGGGGAAGCTCCTACAATGAGCAGTTCTTC. The encoded protein is CASTSSRGSSYNEQFF.

The chain combines TRBV6-4 with TRBJ1-1; D gene unclear. The CDR3 sequence is 13 residues long. Germline assignment: CDR1 MRHNA and CDR2 SNTAGT. The V and J ends lost 1 base and 5 bases respectively, with 8 bases between them. The CDR3 sequence: CASSDWEGTEAFF. In nucleotides, the CDR3 is TGTGCCAGCAGTGACTGGGAAGGGACTGAAGCTTTCTTT.

The CDR3 here is CASSLFGPKETQYF. The DNA of the CDR3 is TGTGCCAGCAGCTTATTTGGCCCGAAGGAGACCCAGTACTTC. The chain joins TRBV11-2 to TRBJ2-5; D call uncertain. V was pared by 2 bases and J by 5 bases, with 12 bases between. CDR3 size: 14 residues. From germline, CDR1 is SGHAT and CDR2 FQNNGV. The whole variable domain, filled in from reference TRBV11-2 and TRBJ2-5, reads EAGVAQSPRYKIIEKRQSVAFWCNPISGHATLYWYQQILGQGPKLLIQFQNNGVVDDSQLPKDRFSAERLKGVDSTLKIQPAKLEDSAVYLCASSLFGPKETQYFGPGTRLLVL.

There are many counts of this clonotype. V gene TRBV7-9 combines with J gene TRBJ2-7, with 10 nucleotides matching TRBD2. V was clipped by 1 base and J by 12 bases; unmatched bases: 9. There are 14 residues in the CDR3. From germline, CDR1 is SEHNR and CDR2 FQNEAQ (reference sequence). CDR3 sequence: CASSLDVLAGARYF. The CDR3 DNA reads as TGTGCCAGCAGCTTAGATGTCCTAGCGGGGGCGCGGTACTTC. The full variable domain, in which reference TRBV7-9 and TRBJ2-7 provide the parts outside the CDR3, is DTGVSQNPRHKITKRGQNVTFRCDPISEHNRLYWYRQTLGQGPEFLTYFQNEAQLEKSRLLSDRFSAERPKGSFSTLEIQRTEQGDSAMYLCASSLDVLAGARYFGPGTRLTVT.

V is TRBV20-1 and J is TRBJ1-5, with D perhaps TRBD1 (5 bases). Germline CDR1 DFQATT, CDR2 SNEGSKA (reference sequence). Trimming cost V 5 bases and J 7 bases, with 24 bases left between them. This CDR3 region has 16 residues. The CDR3 region is CSAHAPGRGLTQPQHF. CDR3 DNA: TGCAGTGCTCATGCGCCAGGGAGGGGCCTTACGCAGCCCCAGCATTTT.

This clonotype has at least ten counts. The V gene is TRBV28, the J gene TRBJ2-4, with a possible D match to TRBD2 (7 bases). CDR1 is MDHEN and CDR2 is SYDVKM in the germline V gene. There are 16 residues in the CDR3. The V gene lost 2 bases and the J gene lost 7 bases, with 18 bases spanning the gap. CDR3 region: CASSLGGAGGGNIQYF. The CDR3 coding sequence is TGTGCCAGCAGTTTAGGGGGGGCCGGCGGTGGGAACATTCAGTACTTC.

The rearrangement uses TRBV14 and TRBJ2-7; D is unresolved. V was shortened by 3 bases and J by 2 bases, with 2 bases between the two germline ends. The germline V gene has CDR1 SGHDN and CDR2 FVKESK. The CDR3 has 11 amino acids. The CDR3 sequence is CASSHAYEQYF. CDR3 coding DNA: TGTGCCAGCAGCCATGCCTACGAGCAGTACTTC.

The gene calls are TRBV4-2 and TRBJ2-5; D uncertain. Germline CDR1 reads LGHNA; CDR2 reads YNFKEQ. The CDR3 sequence is 15 residues long. V lost 3 bases and J lost 5, with 16 bases in between. CDR3 loop: CASSHVGVAGETQYF. The CDR3 nucleotides are TGTGCCAGCAGCCACGTTGGCGTAGCCGGCGAGACCCAGTACTTC.

This clonotype was seen more than once but under ten times. This sequence joins TRBV4-3 and TRBJ2-1, with TRBD2 matching 7 bases. There are 19 residues in the CDR3. CDR1 is LGHNA, CDR2 YSLEER, per germline. V shed 0 bases and J 1 base; nucleotides not matched to a gene: 12. CDR3 sequence reads: CASSQDLDRGGGSYNEQFF. As DNA, the CDR3 is TGCGCCAGCAGCCAAGATCTTGACCGGGGCGGGGGTTCCTACAATGAGCAGTTCTTC.

V is TRBV5-1 and J is TRBJ2-5, with TRBD1 identical over 8 bases. CDR3 length: 16 residues. The germline V gene encodes CDR1 SGHRS and CDR2 YFSETQ. Unmatched junction bases numbered 9, after V lost 4 bases and J lost 1 base. This chain's CDR3 is CASSPRAGQAQETQYF. The CDR3 DNA reads as TGCGCCAGCAGCCCACGGGCGGGACAGGCCCAAGAGACCCAGTACTTC. Based on the CDR3 plus reference TRBV5-1 and TRBJ2-5, the full variable domain is KAGVTQTPRYLIKTRGQQVTLSCSPISGHRSVSWYQQTPGQGLQFLFEYFSETQRNKGNFPGRFSGRQFSNSRSEMNVSTLELGDSALYLCASSPRAGQAQETQYFGPGTRLLVL.

At least ten counts were recorded for this clonotype. This chain joins TRBV6-2 or TRBV6-3 and TRBJ2-5; 8 bases fit TRBD2. Germline V lookup: CDR1 MNHEY, CDR2 SVGEGT. CDR3 size: 17 residues. The V segment lost 2 bases and the J segment 5 bases; nucleotides outside the gene matches: 13. The CDR3 loop reads CASSYRPWTSLGETQYF. CDR3 sequence (DNA): TGTGCCAGCAGTTACCGACCTTGGACTAGCCTCGGGGAGACCCAGTACTTC.

This clonotype was picked up a small number of times. In DNA, the CDR3 is TGTGCCAGCAGTTGGGGGAAGGCAGAGACCCAGTACTTC. Translation gives CASSWGKAETQYF. J is TRBJ2-5 and V is TRBV6-5; D is tentatively TRBD1 or TRBD2 (5 bases each). Trimming shortened V by 4 bases and J by 4 bases, and 10 bases separated the two germline ends. This CDR3 spans 13 amino acids. Germline CDR1 and CDR2: MNHEY and SVGAGI.